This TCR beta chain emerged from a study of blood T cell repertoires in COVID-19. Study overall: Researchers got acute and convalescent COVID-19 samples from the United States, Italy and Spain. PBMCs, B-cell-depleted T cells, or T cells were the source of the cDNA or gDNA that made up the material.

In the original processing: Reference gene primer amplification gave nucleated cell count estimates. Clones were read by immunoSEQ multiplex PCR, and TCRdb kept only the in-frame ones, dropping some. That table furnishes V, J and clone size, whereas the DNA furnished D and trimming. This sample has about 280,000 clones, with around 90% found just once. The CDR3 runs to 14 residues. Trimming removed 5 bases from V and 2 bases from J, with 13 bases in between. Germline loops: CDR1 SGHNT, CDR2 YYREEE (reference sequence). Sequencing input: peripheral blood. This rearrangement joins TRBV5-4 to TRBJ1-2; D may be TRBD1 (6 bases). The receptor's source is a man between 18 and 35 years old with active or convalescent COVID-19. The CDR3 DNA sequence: TGTGCCAGCAGAGAACAGGGAGAAAACTATGGCTACACCTTC. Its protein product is CASREQGENYGYTF.